This T cell receptor beta chain was recorded in a study of CD8+ T cells in alopecia areata. The wider study: Tofacitinib administration to treated patients was oral, at 5 to 10 mg twice daily. Study observations and caveats: Clonality was higher in lesional than normal scalp, especially in alopecia totalis/universalis. With one nonresponder, baseline CD8+ expansion's link to response remains uncertain.

In the case of this clone: Its antigen is currently unknown.

cDNA serving as the sequencing template came from extracted, reverse transcribed RNA. Assay used: immunoSEQ multiplex PCR; TCRdb lists only in-frame clones, some missing. This table has about 4,300 clones, less than 70% appearing once. CDR1 SEHNR and CDR2 FQNEAQ come from the germline V gene (reference sequence). J was trimmed by 4 bases and V by 4 bases; bases with no gene match: 7. The CDR3 sequence is 15 residues long. As for treatment: oral pan-JAK inhibitor, 5-10 mg twice daily. Peripheral blood and lesional scalp punch biopsies were taken from alopecia areata patients. The source material was skin, sampled at week 24, from a patient treated with tofacitinib. The sequence was collected from a human donor with alopecia areata. This chain uses TRBV7-9 with TRBJ1-3, with 7 positions matching TRBD1. The CDR3 spells CASSSPTGSGNTIYF. For the CDR3, the DNA is TGTGCCAGCAGCTCGCCGACAGGGAGCGGAAACACCATATATTTT.